A single sample is the source of the 18 T cell receptor beta chains below, sequenced in a study of CD8 T cells in ankylosing spondylitis. TCRdb reanalysed the 5' RACE reads using MiXCR and keeps one entry per CDR3 protein. The sample includes about 88,000 distinct CDR3 sequences, 27% of them seen just once. The sample consisted of blood, either unsorted or a sorted T cell fraction (not recorded which). These receptors were obtained from a male donor with ankylosing spondylitis or in good health (not recorded which).

This chain joins TRBV20-1 and TRBJ2-3; 7 nucleotides match TRBD2. The V gene's germline CDR1 is DFQATT and CDR2 SNEGSKA (reference sequence). J was trimmed by 3 bases and V by 1 base; bases with no gene match: 1. The CDR3 runs 13 residues. The CDR3 coding sequence is TGCAGTGCTAGAGCTAGCGGTACAGATACGCAGTATTTT. This sequence encodes CSARASGTDTQYF.

This clonotype was seen a few times. The chain carries TRBV7-2 and TRBJ2-5; D unclear. The CDR3 is 12 residues long. Germline V gene data show CDR1 as SGHTA and CDR2 as FQGNSA. Trimming pared 4 bases from V and 4 bases from J, leaving 7 bases between. The CDR3 is CASSYAVETQYF. CDR3 DNA: TGTGCCAGCAGCTATGCGGTAGAGACCCAGTACTTC.

This clonotype was detected a few times. V gene TRBV4-1 combines with J gene TRBJ2-1; TRBD2 matches at 9 bases. The CDR3 is made up of 18 amino acids. Germline lookup yields CDR1 MGHRA and CDR2 YSYEKL. V trimming: 4 bases; J trimming: 2 bases; junction bases outside the gene matches: 12. The CDR3 here is CASSRSSGRSGTYNEQFF. The CDR3 DNA reads as TGCGCCAGCAGCCGGAGCAGCGGGAGGTCGGGGACCTACAATGAGCAGTTCTTC.

This clonotype was seen a handful of times. J is TRBJ1-3 and V is TRBV5-1; unclear D gene. The CDR3 sequence is 15 residues long. From germline, CDR1 is SGHRS and CDR2 YFSETQ. The V gene lost 2 bases and the J gene lost 0 bases, with 9 bases spanning the gap. CDR3 sequence: CASSFNPDSGNTIYF. CDR3 DNA: TGCGCCAGCAGCTTTAACCCCGACTCTGGAAACACCATATATTTT.

The chain links TRBV18 to TRBJ1-2; a possible D gene is TRBD1 (6 bases). The CDR3 runs 15 residues. The V end was cut by 3 bases, the J end by 6 bases, with 17 bases between. Germline lookup yields CDR1 KGHSH and CDR2 LQKENI. CDR3 DNA: TGTGCCAGCTCACCTTTACAACAGGGATCTAATGGCTACACCTTC. Amino acid sequence: CASSPLQQGSNGYTF.

This chain joins TRBV20-1 and TRBJ1-4; D might be TRBD1 (6 bases). Germline V gene lookup returns CDR1 DFQATT and CDR2 SNEGSKA (reference sequence). The CDR3 runs 14 residues. Trimming removed 6 bases from V and 6 bases from J, with 17 bases in between. CDR3 residues: CSATGDNQDEKLFF. CDR3 in DNA: TGCAGTGCGACCGGGGACAATCAGGATGAAAAACTGTTTTTT.

V is TRBV2 and J is TRBJ2-3, with D possibly TRBD2 on 6 matching bases. The length of the CDR3 is 17 residues. The V gene's germline CDR1 is SNHLY and CDR2 FYNNEI. V lost 7 bases and J lost 1, with 21 bases in between. The CDR3: CASIPVRGGVGTDTQYF. The CDR3 coding sequence is TGTGCCAGCATCCCCGTTAGGGGCGGGGTCGGCACAGATACGCAGTATTTT.

The chain is built from TRBV7-2 and TRBJ2-7; 9 positions match TRBD1. CDR1 SGHTA and CDR2 FQGNSA come from the germline V gene. The CDR3 is 11 amino acids. After removal of 5 bases from V and 13 bases from J, the junction contained 6 bases not matched to a gene. In DNA, the CDR3 is TGTGCCAGCAGCGCCGGGACAGGGTGTTACGTC. Translated: CASSAGTGCYV.

The chain employs TRBV20-1 and TRBJ2-7, with unresolved D. The V and J ends lost 1 base and 6 bases respectively, with 22 bases between them. Germline values: CDR1 DFQATT, CDR2 SNEGSKA (reference sequence). This CDR3 has 16 residues. The CDR3 region is CSARAPGGAGSREQYF. The CDR3 DNA is TGCAGTGCTAGAGCCCCGGGCGGAGCCGGGTCCCGCGAGCAGTACTTC.

V usage is TRBV7-9 and J usage is TRBJ2-1; D call uncertain. Germline CDR1 SEHNR, CDR2 FQNEAQ (reference sequence). This CDR3 is 14 amino acids long. The V end lost 2 bases, the J end lost 4 bases, and 9 bases lay between the germline ends. The chain's CDR3 is CASSLTPTYNEQFF. CDR3 nucleotide sequence: TGTGCCAGCAGCTTAACCCCGACTTACAATGAGCAGTTCTTC.

This clonotype was recorded a few times. The chain joins TRBV5-1 to TRBJ2-1; 10 nucleotides align to TRBD2. CDR3 length equals 14 residues. V lost 3 bases, J lost 9 bases, and 6 bases stayed unmatched. Looked up from germline, CDR1 is SGHRS and CDR2 is YFSETQ. The CDR3 bases are TGCGCCAGCAGCTCTGGACTAGCGGAGGCTGAGCAGTTCTTC. This codes for CASSSGLAEAEQFF.

This clonotype was seen more than once but under ten times. This chain joins TRBV7-2 and TRBJ2-3, with TRBD2 as a possible D gene (5 bases). The CDR3 has 14 residues. CDR1 and CDR2 from the germline V gene are SGHTA and FQGNSA. Trimming took 5 bases from V and 8 from J, leaving 17 bases between them. CDR3: CASSGSRRASTQYF. The DNA for the CDR3 is TGTGCCAGCAGCGGATCTAGGCGGGCGTCTACGCAGTATTTT.

CDR3 loop: CASRKGDRYLAGTDTQYF. The CDR3 DNA sequence: TGCGCCAGCAGGAAAGGGGACCGTTACTTAGCTGGCACAGATACGCAGTATTTT. The V call is TRBV5-1, the J call TRBJ2-3; either TRBD1 or TRBD2 may fit D (5 bases each). CDR3 size: 18 residues. The germline V gene encodes CDR1 SGHRS and CDR2 YFSETQ. Deletions cut 5 bases from V and 1 base from J, with 23 bases between.

The chain carries TRBV6-5 and TRBJ1-6; a weak D match, TRBD1 (5 bases). With 2 bases removed from V and 5 bases from J, the gap between germline ends came to 13 bases. Germline CDR1 and CDR2: MNHEY and SVGAGI. The CDR3 runs 16 residues. The CDR3 DNA sequence: TGTGCCAGCAGTTACACGGACGGGACTCATAATTCACCCCTCCACTTT. Amino acid sequence: CASSYTDGTHNSPLHF.

The rearrangement uses TRBV27 and TRBJ2-5, with 14 nucleotides matching TRBD2. The V and J ends lost 8 bases and 6 bases, in that order; junction bases with no gene match: 8. Germline V CDR1 and CDR2: MNHEY, SMNVEV (reference sequence). The CDR3 has 15 amino acids. CDR3 residues: CASGPGTSGSQTQYF. Here the CDR3 DNA reads TGTGCCAGCGGCCCCGGGACTAGCGGGAGTCAGACCCAGTACTTC.

The J gene is TRBJ2-1, the V gene TRBV27; D not resolved. CDR1 and CDR2 (germline): MNHEY, SMNVEV (reference sequence). Trimming left V 0 bases short and J 7 bases short, with 7 bases between. This CDR3 has 13 residues. Written as DNA, the CDR3 is TGTGCCAGCAGTTTATCGGGCCGGAATGAGCAGTTCTTC. Its protein is CASSLSGRNEQFF.

This sequence joins TRBV5-1 and TRBJ1-1, with a weak D call TRBD1 (6 bases). Trimming removed 2 bases at V and 1 base at J, with 9 bases between. The germline CDR1 and CDR2 sequences are SGHRS and YFSETQ. This CDR3 contains 14 residues. CDR3 sequence: CASSLPQGNTEAFF. CDR3 DNA sequence: TGCGCCAGCAGCTTACCACAGGGGAACACTGAAGCTTTCTTT.

V gene TRBV12-3 or TRBV12-4 combines with J gene TRBJ2-5; 7 bases are a match to TRBD2. The CDR3 runs to 16 residues. Trimming removed 6 bases from V and 4 bases from J; junction bases left unmatched: 14. The CDR3 loop reads CASSPPLGLVAETQYF. CDR3 coding DNA: TGTGCCAGCAGCCCCCCCCTCGGACTAGTGGCAGAGACCCAGTACTTC.